The 21 T cell receptor beta chains below come from one sample, sequenced in a study of control samples from healthy donors and cancer patients. The assay was immunoSEQ multiplex PCR, and TCRdb's table has in-frame clones only and misses some. Among tens of thousands of clones listed, more than 70% were seen once. Sequencing was performed on PBMCs. These receptors originate from a man aged 40-49 years with colorectal cancer.

This clone was counted only a few times. V gene TRBV3-1 (or the pseudogene TRBV3-2) combines with J gene TRBJ1-2, with a possible D match to TRBD1 (5 bases). Germline V lookup: CDR1 LGHDT, CDR2 YNNKEL (reference sequence). The CDR3 length is 11 residues. V was shortened by 6 bases and J by 6 bases, with 8 bases between the two germline ends. CDR3 DNA sequence: TGTGCCAGCAGACGGGACGATGGCTACACCTTC. Encoded protein: CASRRDDGYTF.

V gene TRBV4-1 combines with J gene TRBJ1-1, with no clear D. This CDR3 comprises 16 residues. Germline assignment: CDR1 MGHRA and CDR2 YSYEKL. V lost 3 bases and J 1 base, leaving 15 bases between the germline ends. The CDR3: CASSHRMEAGNTEAFF. The CDR3 DNA sequence: TGCGCCAGCAGCCATAGAATGGAGGCAGGGAACACTGAAGCTTTCTTT.

The chain joins TRBV12-5 to TRBJ1-5; the D gene is possibly TRBD1 (5 bases). This CDR3 is 17 amino acids long. The germline V and J ends were trimmed by 0 bases and 2 bases, with 14 bases remaining between them. Germline CDR1 and CDR2: LGHNT and FRNRAP. The CDR3 DNA is TGTGCTAGTGGTTTGGTACGCAGGGACGGTGGCAATCAGCCCCAGCATTTT. Protein product: CASGLVRRDGGNQPQHF.

The rearrangement links TRBV10-1 to TRBJ1-1; 7 nucleotides agree with TRBD1. Germline-derived CDR1 and CDR2 are WNHNN and SYGVQD (reference sequence). The V and J ends lost 3 bases and 1 base, in that order; junction bases with no gene match: 8. CDR3 length: 16 residues. The DNA of the CDR3 is TGCGCCAGCAGTGATCGACAGGGCCCGAGGAACACTGAAGCTTTCTTT. Residues: CASSDRQGPRNTEAFF.

The rearrangement joins TRBV18 to TRBJ2-7; possibly TRBD1 or TRBD2 for D (5 bases each). Per the germline V gene, CDR1 is KGHSH and CDR2 is LQKENI. Trimming took 0 bases from V and 1 from J, leaving 7 bases between them. This CDR3 region has 14 residues. The CDR3 region has the DNA TGTGCCAGCTCACCACCGGGACCTTCCTACGAGCAGTACTTC. It is translated as CASSPPGPSYEQYF.

The chain joins TRBV5-1 to TRBJ2-7; a possible D gene is TRBD1 (5 bases). V shed 1 base and J shed 0 bases, with 8 bases lying between them. Per germline, CDR1 SGHRS and CDR2 YFSETQ. The CDR3 is 14 amino acids. CDR3 in DNA: TGCGCCAGCAGCTTGCAGGGCGTCTCCTACGAGCAGTACTTC. Amino acid sequence: CASSLQGVSYEQYF.

The rearrangement links TRBV19 to TRBJ2-1; 9 nucleotides align to TRBD2. The CDR3 extends over 14 amino acids. Germline loops: CDR1 LNHDA, CDR2 SQIVND (reference sequence). The junction had 1 base not matched to a gene; V was cut back by 5 bases and J by 2 bases. The CDR3 sequence is CASSQREAYNEQFF. CDR3 DNA: TGTGCCAGTAGTCAGCGGGAGGCCTACAATGAGCAGTTCTTC.

DNA for the CDR3: TGTGCCAGCAGCTTAGGGACTAGCGGTTACAATGAGCAGTTCTTC. This encodes CASSLGTSGYNEQFF. The genes are TRBV13 and TRBJ2-1; 9 bases line up with TRBD2. Trimming took 0 bases from V and 4 from J; bases not matched to a gene: 1. This CDR3 has 15 residues. Germline V gene lookup returns CDR1 PRHDT and CDR2 FYEKMQ (reference sequence).

J is TRBJ2-1 and V is TRBV19, with a tentative D call TRBD1 (6 bases). V was pared by 5 bases and J by 7 bases, with 18 bases between. Germline V CDR1 and CDR2: LNHDA, SQIVND (reference sequence). The CDR3 consists of 15 residues. The CDR3 coding sequence is TGTGCCAGTAGTTGGCAGGGGCCGCGCCCAAATGAGCAGTTCTTC. Amino acids: CASSWQGPRPNEQFF.

This chain links TRBV2 with TRBJ2-7; 8 nucleotides match TRBD1. CDR1 and CDR2 (germline): SNHLY, FYNNEI. J lost 6 bases, V lost 1 base, and 2 bases had no gene match. The CDR3 contains 13 residues. CDR3 sequence reads: CASSEVTGGEQYF. The CDR3 region has the DNA TGTGCCAGCAGTGAAGTAACAGGGGGCGAGCAGTACTTC.

The V call is TRBV27, the J call TRBJ1-6; no definite D call. The CDR3 consists of 13 residues. V dropped 1 base and J dropped 15 bases, with 13 bases sitting between them. Germline CDR1 MNHEY, CDR2 SMNVEV (reference sequence). Here the CDR3 reads CASSLWHGQLLHF. The CDR3 nucleotides are TGTGCCAGCAGTTTATGGCACGGCCAGCTCCTCCACTTT.

V usage is TRBV27 and J usage is TRBJ2-4; D is ambiguous. Trimming pared 3 bases from V and 6 bases from J, leaving 12 bases between. The germline V gene encodes CDR1 MNHEY and CDR2 SMNVEV (reference sequence). This CDR3 has 14 residues. The CDR3 region has the DNA TGTGCCAGCAGTTTTTTCGGGCTGGGAAACATTCAGTACTTC. Encoded protein: CASSFFGLGNIQYF.

The chain joins TRBV9 to TRBJ1-3; D remains unclear. Germline CDR1 and CDR2: SGDLS and YYNGEE. CDR3 length: 14 amino acids. Trimming shortened V by 0 bases and J by 0 bases, and 4 bases separated the two germline ends. This CDR3 is CASSVDISGNTIYF. As DNA, the CDR3 is TGTGCCAGCAGCGTAGATATCTCTGGAAACACCATATATTTT.

V is TRBV27 and J is TRBJ1-5; TRBD1 matches at 9 bases. This CDR3 region has 15 residues. With 6 bases clipped from V and 5 bases from J, the junction kept 8 bases outside the gene matches. Germline CDR1 reads MNHEY; CDR2 reads SMNVEV (reference sequence). The CDR3 region is CASRPGTGWDQPQHF. The CDR3 nucleotides are TGTGCCAGCAGACCCGGGACAGGGTGGGATCAGCCCCAGCATTTT.

This chain connects TRBV19 to TRBJ2-7, with a tentative D call TRBD1 (6 bases). With 4 bases removed from V and 0 bases from J, the gap between germline ends came to 10 bases. Germline values: CDR1 LNHDA, CDR2 SQIVND (reference sequence). The CDR3 covers 14 residues. The CDR3 nucleotides read TGTGCCAGTAGTAGTACAGGGATCTCCTACGAGCAGTACTTC. It translates to CASSSTGISYEQYF.

This rearrangement joins TRBV18 to TRBJ1-1; 7 bases map to TRBD1. The CDR3 is 14 residues long. In germline, CDR1 is KGHSH, CDR2 LQKENI. The V segment lost 1 base and the J segment 3 bases; nucleotides outside the gene matches: 2. The CDR3 nucleotides read TGTGCCAGCTCACCACAGGGGGCGGACACTGAAGCTTTCTTT. This codes for CASSPQGADTEAFF.

This sequence joins TRBV7-8 and TRBJ2-2; D gene ambiguous. This CDR3 has 14 residues. CDR1 is SGHVS and CDR2 is FQNEAQ in the germline V gene. V gave up 6 bases and J gave up 1 base, with 9 bases separating them. The CDR3 DNA is TGTGCCAGCAGTCCTCTCTGGAACACCGGGGAGCTGTTTTTT. Protein sequence: CASSPLWNTGELFF.

The CDR3, as DNA: TGTGCCAGCAGCCAAGATAGGGGACTAGCGGGAGAGACCCAGTACTTC. Its translation: CASSQDRGLAGETQYF. The rearrangement links TRBV3-1 (or the pseudogene TRBV3-2) to TRBJ2-5, with 12 positions matching TRBD2. This CDR3 spans 16 amino acids. Unmatched junction bases numbered 3, after V lost 0 bases and J lost 4 bases. CDR1 is LGHDT and CDR2 is YNNKEL in the germline V gene (reference sequence).

V usage is TRBV14 and J usage is TRBJ1-2; 7 nucleotides line up with TRBD1. CDR3 length equals 16 residues. Germline assignment: CDR1 SGHDN and CDR2 FVKESK. With V trimmed by 0 bases and J by 3 bases, 7 bases remained unmatched. The CDR3 DNA follows: TGTGCCAGCAGCCAAGAAGATACAGGGGAACACTATGGCTACACCTTC. Encoded protein: CASSQEDTGEHYGYTF.

This chain joins TRBV6-5 and TRBJ2-1; D possibly uses TRBD1 or TRBD2 (5 bases each). Germline V gene data show CDR1 as MNHEY and CDR2 as SVGAGI. The V gene lost 7 bases and the J gene lost 3 bases, with 10 bases spanning the gap. This CDR3 region has 13 residues. CDR3: CASTSRGYNEQFF. The CDR3 nucleotides are TGTGCCAGCACCTCGAGGGGCTACAATGAGCAGTTCTTC.

V usage is TRBV7-9 and J usage is TRBJ1-2; D not certain. Looked up from germline, CDR1 is SEHNR and CDR2 is FQNEAQ (reference sequence). Trimming removed 2 bases at V and 4 bases at J, with 8 bases between. The CDR3 runs 13 residues. The CDR3 DNA reads as TGTGCCAGCAGCTTATATACTGGCTATGGCTACACCTTC. It translates to CASSLYTGYGYTF. The variable domain in full, completed from reference TRBV7-9 and TRBJ1-2, reads DTGVSQNPRHKITKRGQNVTFRCDPISEHNRLYWYRQTLGQGPEFLTYFQNEAQLEKSRLLSDRFSAERPKGSFSTLEIQRTEQGDSAMYLCASSLYTGYGYTFGSGTRLTVV.